The clone carrying this T cell receptor (beta chain) was counted between two and nine times. Its matching antigen is unknown. With a J-beta primer mix and a sample-barcoded 5' primer, a second PCR ran about 7 to 11 cycles. Each CDR3 protein gets one entry after TCRdb re-called the 5' RACE reads with MiXCR. The sample carries hundreds of thousands of distinct CDR3 sequences, 20% to 25% recorded once. The germline CDR1 and CDR2 sequences are SNHLY and FYNNEI. The CDR3 has 13 residues. V shed 8 bases and J shed 0 bases, with 10 bases lying between them. These data come from a study of blood T cells in healthy people across ages. Study as a whole: Template switching caught about one barcoded beta molecule for each two T cells. The study's findings and limits: Older age coincided with a roughly linear decline in TCR beta diversity per million T cells.

There were healthy Caucasian individuals from Russia, aged about 6 to 95, serving as donors. There were at least 5 micrograms of total RNA extracted from every sample. The receptor comes from a man between 65 and 80 years old in good health. Material: blood. This chain uses TRBV2 with TRBJ1-1, with D hard to call. The CDR3 DNA reads TGTGCCAGCGCCCCATCCGTGAACACTGAAGCTTTCTTT. Its translation: CASAPSVNTEAFF.